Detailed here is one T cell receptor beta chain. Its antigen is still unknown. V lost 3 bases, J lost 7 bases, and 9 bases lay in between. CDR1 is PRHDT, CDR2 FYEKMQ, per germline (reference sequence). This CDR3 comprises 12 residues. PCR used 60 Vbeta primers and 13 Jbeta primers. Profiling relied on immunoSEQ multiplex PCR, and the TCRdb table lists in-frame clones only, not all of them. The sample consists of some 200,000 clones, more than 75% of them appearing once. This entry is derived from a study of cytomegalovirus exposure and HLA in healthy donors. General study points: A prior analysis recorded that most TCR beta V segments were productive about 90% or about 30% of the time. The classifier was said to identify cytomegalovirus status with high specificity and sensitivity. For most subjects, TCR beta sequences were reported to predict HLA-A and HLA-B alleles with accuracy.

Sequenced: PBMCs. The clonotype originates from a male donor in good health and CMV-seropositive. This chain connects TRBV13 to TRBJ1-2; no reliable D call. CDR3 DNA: TGTGCCAGCAGCTTTTCCGACATTGGCTACACCTTC. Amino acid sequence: CASSFSDIGYTF.